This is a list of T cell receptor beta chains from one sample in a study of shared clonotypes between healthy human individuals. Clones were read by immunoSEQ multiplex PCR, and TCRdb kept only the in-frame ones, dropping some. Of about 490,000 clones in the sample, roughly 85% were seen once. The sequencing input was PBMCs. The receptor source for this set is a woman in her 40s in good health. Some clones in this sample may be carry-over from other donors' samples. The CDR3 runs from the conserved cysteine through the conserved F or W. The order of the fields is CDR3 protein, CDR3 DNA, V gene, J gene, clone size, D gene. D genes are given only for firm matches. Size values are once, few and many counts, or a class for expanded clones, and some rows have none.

CATSREGDRGAYNEQFF	TGTGCCACCAGCAGAGAGGGGGACAGGGGGGCCTACAATGAGCAGTTCTTC	TRBV15	TRBJ2-1	NA	TRBD1
CAWRFGGNTIYF	TGTGCCTGGAGATTTGGTGGAAACACCATATATTTT	TRBV30	TRBJ1-3	NA	NA
CASSPRLGTDTQYF	TGTGCCAGCAGCCCGAGACTAGGGACAGATACGCAGTATTTT	TRBV7-9	TRBJ2-3	NA	NA
CASSLGQRSEAFF	TGTGCCAGCAGCTTAGGGCAGCGAAGTGAAGCTTTCTTT	TRBV7-9	TRBJ1-1	few	NA
CASSRAGVGNQPQHF	TGTGCCAGCAGTAGGGCAGGGGTTGGCAATCAGCCCCAGCATTTT	TRBV6-1	TRBJ1-5	NA	NA
CASSTAATSGSYEQYF	TGTGCCAGTAGTACCGCGGCGACTAGCGGGTCCTACGAGCAGTACTTC	TRBV19	TRBJ2-7	NA	TRBD2
CASPRGLPGRYYNEQFF	TGCGCCAGCCCCCGAGGTCTGCCCGGGAGATACTACAATGAGCAGTTCTTC	TRBV5-1	TRBJ2-1	NA	NA
CASSQVGTSGRADTQYF	TGCGCCAGCAGCCAAGTGGGGACTAGCGGGAGGGCCGATACGCAGTATTTT	TRBV4-3	TRBJ2-3	NA	TRBD2
CAWSSRTGSILNEKLFF	TGTGCCTGGAGTTCCCGGACAGGGAGCATTCTAAATGAAAAACTGTTTTTT	TRBV30	TRBJ1-4	NA	TRBD1
CASSYGSHNEQFF	TGTGCCAGCAGTTACGGGAGTCACAATGAGCAGTTCTTC	TRBV6-5	TRBJ2-1	once	NA
CASSPRRGDTEAFF	TGTGCCAGCAGCCCCCGACGGGGGGACACTGAAGCTTTCTTT	TRBV5-4	TRBJ1-1	NA	NA
CAISESSEQFF	TGTGCCATCAGTGAGTCGAGTGAGCAGTTCTTC	TRBV10-3	TRBJ2-1	once	NA
CASSQAQDTEAFF	TGCGCCAGCAGCCAAGCCCAGGACACTGAAGCTTTCTTT	TRBV4-3	TRBJ1-1	NA	NA
CASSVDFGGQETQYF	TGTGCCAGCAGCGTAGACTTCGGCGGCCAAGAGACCCAGTACTTC	TRBV9	TRBJ2-5	NA	NA
CASSPNPGDRETQYF	TGTGCCAGCTCACCAAACCCGGGGGACCGAGAGACCCAGTACTTC	TRBV18	TRBJ2-5	NA	NA
CASSLVLAGVSGNTGELFF	TGTGCCAGCAGCTTAGTACTAGCGGGAGTCTCGGGGAACACCGGGGAGCTGTTTTTT	TRBV7-6	TRBJ2-2	NA	TRBD2
CASSETGRFRDEKLFF	TGTGCCAGCAGCGAGACAGGGCGTTTTAGGGATGAAAAACTGTTTTTT	TRBV4-2	TRBJ1-4	NA	TRBD1
CASSSQGAGELFF	TGCGCCAGCAGCTCCCAGGGGGCCGGGGAGCTGTTTTTT	TRBV5-1	TRBJ2-2	NA	TRBD1
CASSVAPGTGTYEQYF	TGTGCCAGCAGCGTAGCCCCCGGGACAGGGACCTACGAGCAGTACTTC	TRBV9	TRBJ2-7	once	TRBD1
CASSPHRGYTGDTEAFF	TGTGCCAGCAGCCCCCACAGGGGGTACACCGGGGACACTGAAGCTTTCTTT	TRBV7-9	TRBJ1-1	NA	TRBD1
CASSLDRTGTYGYTF	TGTGCCAGCAGCTTAGACCGGACAGGGACCTATGGCTACACCTTC	TRBV7-8	TRBJ1-2	once	TRBD1
CASSPSGTISGANVLTF	TGTGCCAGCTCACCCTCAGGAACCATATCTGGGGCCAACGTCCTGACTTTC	TRBV18	TRBJ2-6	once	NA
CASSLLRHNEQFF	TGTGCCAGCAGCTTACTGCGACACAATGAGCAGTTCTTC	TRBV7-9	TRBJ2-1	NA	NA
CASEGNQETQYF	TGTGCCAGCGAGGGGAACCAAGAGACCCAGTACTTC	TRBV6-1	TRBJ2-5	NA	NA
CASSSRVNTGELFF	TGTGCCAGCAGCAGCAGGGTAAACACCGGGGAGCTGTTTTTT	TRBV9	TRBJ2-2	once	NA
CASRDRSGRDYEQYF	TGTGCCAGCAGGGATAGGAGCGGGAGGGATTACGAGCAGTACTTC	TRBV6-6	TRBJ2-7	NA	TRBD2
CAISGTGNTEAFF	TGTGCCATCAGTGGAACAGGGAACACTGAAGCTTTCTTT	TRBV10-3	TRBJ1-1	NA	NA
CASSLVTNTGELFF	TGTGCCAGCAGCTTAGTTACGAACACCGGGGAGCTGTTTTTT	TRBV7-6	TRBJ2-2	NA	NA
CASSLVGGTYEQYF	TGTGCCAGCAGCTTAGTCGGGGGTACTTACGAGCAGTACTTC	TRBV7-9	TRBJ2-7	once	NA
CASSLTASSGNTIYF	TGTGCCAGCAGCTTAACGGCAAGCTCTGGAAACACCATATATTTT	TRBV11-2	TRBJ1-3	NA	NA
CAAQNLNVLRNTEAFF	TGTGCCGCTCAGAACCTGAATGTCCTCAGGAACACTGAAGCTTTCTTT	TRBV28	TRBJ1-1	NA	NA
CASSSYTYEQYF	TGTGCCAGTAGTTCCTATACCTACGAGCAGTACTTC	TRBV19	TRBJ2-7	NA	NA
CAWSVQRDSPLHF	TGTGCCTGGAGTGTACAGAGGGATTCACCCCTCCACTTT	TRBV30	TRBJ1-6	NA	NA